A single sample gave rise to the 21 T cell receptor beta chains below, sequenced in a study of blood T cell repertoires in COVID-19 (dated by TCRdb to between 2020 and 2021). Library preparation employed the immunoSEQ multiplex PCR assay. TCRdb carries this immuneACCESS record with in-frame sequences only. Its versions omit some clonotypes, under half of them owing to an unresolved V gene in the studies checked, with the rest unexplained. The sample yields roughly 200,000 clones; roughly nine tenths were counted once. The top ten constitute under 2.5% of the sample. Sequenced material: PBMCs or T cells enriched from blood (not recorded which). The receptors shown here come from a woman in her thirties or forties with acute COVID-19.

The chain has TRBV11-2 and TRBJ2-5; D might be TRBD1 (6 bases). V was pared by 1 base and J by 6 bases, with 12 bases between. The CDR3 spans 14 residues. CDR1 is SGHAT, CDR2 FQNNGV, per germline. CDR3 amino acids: CASSLAGVGKTQYF. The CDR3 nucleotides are TGTGCCAGCAGCTTAGCAGGGGTAGGGAAGACCCAGTACTTC.

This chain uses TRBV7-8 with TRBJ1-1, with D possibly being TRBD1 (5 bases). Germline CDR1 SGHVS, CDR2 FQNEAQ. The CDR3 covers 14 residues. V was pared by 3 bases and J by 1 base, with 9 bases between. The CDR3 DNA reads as TGTGCCAGCAGCTTGACACAGGAGAACACTGAAGCTTTCTTT. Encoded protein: CASSLTQENTEAFF.

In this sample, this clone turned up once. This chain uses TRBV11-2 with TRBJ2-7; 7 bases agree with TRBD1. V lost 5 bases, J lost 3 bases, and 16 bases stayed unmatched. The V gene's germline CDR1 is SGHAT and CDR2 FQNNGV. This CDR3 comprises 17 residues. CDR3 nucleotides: TGTGCCAGCAGCCCCGACAGGGCTGAAGATCTTCACTACGAGCAGTACTTC. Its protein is CASSPDRAEDLHYEQYF.

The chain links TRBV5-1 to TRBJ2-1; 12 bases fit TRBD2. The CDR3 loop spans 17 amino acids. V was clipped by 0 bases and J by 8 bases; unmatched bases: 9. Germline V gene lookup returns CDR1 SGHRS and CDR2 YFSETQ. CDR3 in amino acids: CASSLGPTSGSFYEQFF. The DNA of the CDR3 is TGCGCCAGCAGCTTGGGGCCGACTAGCGGGAGCTTCTATGAGCAGTTCTTC.

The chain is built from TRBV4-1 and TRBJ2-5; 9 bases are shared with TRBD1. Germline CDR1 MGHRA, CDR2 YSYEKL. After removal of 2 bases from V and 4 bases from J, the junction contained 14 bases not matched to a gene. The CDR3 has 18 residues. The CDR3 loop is CASSQQQLAGQGLETQYF. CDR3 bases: TGCGCCAGCAGCCAACAACAGCTGGCTGGACAGGGGTTAGAGACCCAGTACTTC.

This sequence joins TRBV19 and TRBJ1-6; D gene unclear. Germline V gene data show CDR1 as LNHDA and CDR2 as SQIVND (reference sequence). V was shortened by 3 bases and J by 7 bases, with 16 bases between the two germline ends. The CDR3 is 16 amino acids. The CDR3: CASSIEGLRRNSPLHF. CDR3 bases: TGTGCCAGTAGTATTGAGGGTCTGCGGCGGAATTCACCCCTCCACTTT.

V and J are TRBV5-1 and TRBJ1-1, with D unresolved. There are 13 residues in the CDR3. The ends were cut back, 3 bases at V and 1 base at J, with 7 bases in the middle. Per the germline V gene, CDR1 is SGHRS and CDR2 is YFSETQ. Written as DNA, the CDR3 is TGCGCCAGCAGCTCCCAGGCGAACACTGAAGCTTTCTTT. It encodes CASSSQANTEAFF.

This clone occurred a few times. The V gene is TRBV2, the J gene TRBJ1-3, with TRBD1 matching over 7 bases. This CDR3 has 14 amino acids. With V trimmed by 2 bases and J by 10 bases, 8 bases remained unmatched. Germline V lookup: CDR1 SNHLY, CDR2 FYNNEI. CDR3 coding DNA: TGTGCCAGCAGTGAATATGGGGCCAGGGGGACCATATATTTT. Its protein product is CASSEYGARGTIYF.

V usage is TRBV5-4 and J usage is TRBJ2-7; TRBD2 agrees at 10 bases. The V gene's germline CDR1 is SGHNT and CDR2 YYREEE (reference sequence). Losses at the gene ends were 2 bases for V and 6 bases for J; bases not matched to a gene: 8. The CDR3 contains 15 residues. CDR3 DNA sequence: TGTGCCAGCAGCTTAGTCAGCGGGAGGGCCTCCGAGCAGTACTTC. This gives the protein CASSLVSGRASEQYF. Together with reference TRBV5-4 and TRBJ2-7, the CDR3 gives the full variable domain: ETGVTQSPTHLIKTRGQQVTLRCSSQSGHNTVSWYQQALGQGPQFIFQYYREEENGRGNFPPRFSGLQFPNYSSELNVNALELDDSALYLCASSLVSGRASEQYFGPGTRLTVT.

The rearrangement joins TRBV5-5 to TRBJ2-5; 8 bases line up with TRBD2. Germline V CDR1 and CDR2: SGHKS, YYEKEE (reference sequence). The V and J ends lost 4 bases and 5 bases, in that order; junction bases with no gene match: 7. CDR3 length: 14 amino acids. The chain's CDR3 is CASSKGPGGETQYF. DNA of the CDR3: TGTGCCAGCAGCAAGGGACCGGGAGGGGAGACCCAGTACTTC.

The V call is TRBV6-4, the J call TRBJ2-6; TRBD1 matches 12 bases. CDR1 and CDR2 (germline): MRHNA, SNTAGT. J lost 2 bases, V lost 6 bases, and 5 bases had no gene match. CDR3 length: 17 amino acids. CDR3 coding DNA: TGTGCCAGCAGCGGGACAGGGGGCCAGACTGGGGCCAACGTCCTGACTTTC. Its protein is CASSGTGGQTGANVLTF.

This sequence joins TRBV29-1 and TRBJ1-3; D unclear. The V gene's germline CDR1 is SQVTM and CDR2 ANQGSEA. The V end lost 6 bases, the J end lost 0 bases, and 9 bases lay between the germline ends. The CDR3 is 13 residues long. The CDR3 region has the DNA TGCAGCGTGATCCGGGACTCTGGAAACACCATATATTTT. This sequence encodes CSVIRDSGNTIYF. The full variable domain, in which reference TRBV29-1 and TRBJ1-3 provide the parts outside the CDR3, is SAVISQKPSRDICQRGTSLTIQCQVDSQVTMMFWYRQQPGQSLTLIATANQGSEATYESGFVIDKFPISRPNLTFSTLTVSNMSPEDSSIYLCSVIRDSGNTIYFGEGSWLTVV.

CDR3 coding DNA: TGTGCCAGCAGTCTTACCGGGACAGGGGACTATGGCTACACCTTC. Translated, it gives CASSLTGTGDYGYTF. V and J are TRBV27 and TRBJ1-2; 10 nucleotides line up with TRBD1. With 5 bases clipped from V and 3 bases from J, the junction kept 6 bases outside the gene matches. Germline lookup yields CDR1 MNHEY and CDR2 SMNVEV (reference sequence). The CDR3 loop spans 15 amino acids.

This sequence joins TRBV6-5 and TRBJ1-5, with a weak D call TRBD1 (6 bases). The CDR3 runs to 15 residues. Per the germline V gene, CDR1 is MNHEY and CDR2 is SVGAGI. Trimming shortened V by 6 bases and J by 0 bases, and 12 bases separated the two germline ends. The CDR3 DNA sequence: TGTGCCAGCAGACCCGGACAGTATAGCAATCAGCCCCAGCATTTT. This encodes CASRPGQYSNQPQHF.

The CDR3 loop is CASRQNRDNYGYTF. For the CDR3, the DNA is TGTGCCAGCAGACAAAACAGGGACAACTATGGCTACACCTTC. The chain carries TRBV3-1 (or the pseudogene TRBV3-2) and TRBJ1-2; a possible D gene is TRBD1 (6 bases). CDR1 is LGHDT, CDR2 YNNKEL, per germline (reference sequence). Trimming cost V 6 bases and J 2 bases, with 13 bases left between them. This CDR3 is built from 14 residues.

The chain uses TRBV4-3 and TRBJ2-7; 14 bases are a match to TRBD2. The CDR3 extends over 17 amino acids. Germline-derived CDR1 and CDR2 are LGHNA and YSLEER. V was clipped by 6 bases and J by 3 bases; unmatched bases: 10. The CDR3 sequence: CASSLGTSGGGVYEQYF. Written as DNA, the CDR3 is TGCGCCAGCAGTCTCGGGACTAGCGGGGGTGGGGTCTACGAGCAGTACTTC.

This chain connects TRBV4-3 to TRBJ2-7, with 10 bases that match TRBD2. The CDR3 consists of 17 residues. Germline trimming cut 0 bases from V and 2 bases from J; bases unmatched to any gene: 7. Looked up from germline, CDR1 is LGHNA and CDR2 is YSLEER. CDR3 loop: CASSQESASGSPYEQYF. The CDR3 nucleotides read TGCGCCAGCAGCCAAGAGAGCGCTAGCGGGAGCCCCTACGAGCAGTACTTC.

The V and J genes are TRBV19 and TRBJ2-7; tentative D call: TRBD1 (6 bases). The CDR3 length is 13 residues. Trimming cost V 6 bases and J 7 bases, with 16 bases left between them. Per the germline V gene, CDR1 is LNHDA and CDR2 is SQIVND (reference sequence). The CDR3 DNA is TGTGCCAGTAGGAGGGAACAGGGCGGAGAGCAGTACTTC. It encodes CASRREQGGEQYF.

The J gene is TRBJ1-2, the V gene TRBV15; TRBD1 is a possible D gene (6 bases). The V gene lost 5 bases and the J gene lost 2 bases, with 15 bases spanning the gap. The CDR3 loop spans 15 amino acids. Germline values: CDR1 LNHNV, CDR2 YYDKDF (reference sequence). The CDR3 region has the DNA TGTGCCACCAGCGACCCGACAGGAACCAACTATGGCTACACCTTC. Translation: CATSDPTGTNYGYTF.

CDR3 bases: TGTGCCAGTAGTATCGGGGAGCGGGGCCGCGGGGAGACCCAGTACTTC. This gives the protein CASSIGERGRGETQYF. V and J are TRBV19 and TRBJ2-5, with 7 bases identical to TRBD2. Germline values: CDR1 LNHDA, CDR2 SQIVND (reference sequence). V shed 3 bases, J shed 5 bases, and the junction held 12 bases outside the gene matches. The CDR3 extends over 16 amino acids.

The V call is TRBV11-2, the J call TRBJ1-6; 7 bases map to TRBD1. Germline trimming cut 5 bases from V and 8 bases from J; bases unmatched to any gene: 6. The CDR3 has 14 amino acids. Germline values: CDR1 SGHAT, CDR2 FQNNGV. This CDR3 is CASSPGTVDSPLHF. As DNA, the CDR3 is TGTGCCAGCAGCCCCGGGACAGTAGATTCACCCCTCCACTTT.